Here is one T cell receptor beta chain with its context. Germline lookup yields CDR1 LGHNA and CDR2 YNFKEQ. This CDR3 contains 16 residues. Losses at the gene ends were 0 bases for V and 1 base for J; bases not matched to a gene: 2. This sample stems from a study of blood T cell repertoires in COVID-19. Study summary: The origin of the acute and convalescent COVID-19 samples was the United States, Italy and Spain. Nucleic acid was either cDNA or gDNA, and it came from T cells, B-cell-depleted T cells, or PBMCs.

The authors' processing: The authors estimated nucleated cell counts from reference gene primer amplification. Some clones are missing from TCRdb's copy, which holds only in-frame ones; the method was immunoSEQ multiplex PCR. V and J calls and clone size follow that table, whereas D and trimming were derived from the DNA. The sample contains fewer than 250,000 clones, 82% of which appear only once. Specimen: peripheral blood. This chain connects TRBV4-2 to TRBJ2-3; 9 nucleotides line up with TRBD2. This TCR derives from a woman aged 55-75 years with COVID-19, enrolled during active disease. For the CDR3, the DNA is TGTGCCAGCAGCCAAGACCCTAGCGGGGGCACAGATACGCAGTATTTT. Translated: CASSQDPSGGTDTQYF.